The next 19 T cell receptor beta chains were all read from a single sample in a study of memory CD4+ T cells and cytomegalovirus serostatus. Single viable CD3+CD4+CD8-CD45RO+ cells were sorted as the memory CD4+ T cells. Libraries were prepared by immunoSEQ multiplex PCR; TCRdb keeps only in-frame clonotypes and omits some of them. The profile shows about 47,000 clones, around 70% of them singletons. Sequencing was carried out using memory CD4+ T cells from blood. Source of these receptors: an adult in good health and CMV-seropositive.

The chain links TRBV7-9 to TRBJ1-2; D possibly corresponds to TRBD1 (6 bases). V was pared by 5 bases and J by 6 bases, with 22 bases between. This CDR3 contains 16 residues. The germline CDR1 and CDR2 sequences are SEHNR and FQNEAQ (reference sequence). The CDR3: CASSLQGGAGVHGYTF. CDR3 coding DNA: TGTGCCAGCAGCCTCCAAGGTGGGGCAGGGGTACATGGCTACACCTTC.

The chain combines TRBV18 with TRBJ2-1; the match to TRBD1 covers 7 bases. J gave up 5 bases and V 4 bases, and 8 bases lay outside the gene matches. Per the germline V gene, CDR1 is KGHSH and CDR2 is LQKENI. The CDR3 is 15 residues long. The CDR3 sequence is CASSLVNDRDNEQFF. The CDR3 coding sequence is TGTGCCAGCTCACTGGTAAATGACAGGGACAATGAGCAGTTCTTC. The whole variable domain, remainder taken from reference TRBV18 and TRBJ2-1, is NAGVMQNPRHLVRRRGQEARLRCSPMKGHSHVYWYRQLPEEGLKFMVYLQKENIIDESGMPKERFSAEFPKEGPSILRIQQVVRGDSAAYFCASSLVNDRDNEQFFGPGTRLTVL.

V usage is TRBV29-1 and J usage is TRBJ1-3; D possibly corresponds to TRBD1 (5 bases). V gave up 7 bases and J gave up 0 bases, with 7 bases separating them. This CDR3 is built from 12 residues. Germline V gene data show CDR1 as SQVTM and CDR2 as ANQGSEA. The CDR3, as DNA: TGCAGCGGACAGTCCTCTGGAAACACCATATATTTT. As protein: CSGQSSGNTIYF.

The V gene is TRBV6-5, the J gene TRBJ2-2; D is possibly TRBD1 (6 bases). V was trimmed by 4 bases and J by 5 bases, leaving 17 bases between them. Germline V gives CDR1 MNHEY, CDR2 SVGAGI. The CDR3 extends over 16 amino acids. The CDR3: CASSWLGTGRTGELFF. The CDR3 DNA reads TGTGCCAGCAGTTGGCTAGGCACAGGGCGGACCGGGGAGCTGTTTTTT.

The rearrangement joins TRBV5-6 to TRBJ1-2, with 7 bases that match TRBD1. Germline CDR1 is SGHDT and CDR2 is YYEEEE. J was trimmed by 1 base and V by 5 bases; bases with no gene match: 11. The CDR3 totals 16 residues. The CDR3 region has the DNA TGTGCCAGCAGTGATACCGGGACAGCCTTTAACTATGGCTACACCTTC. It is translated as CASSDTGTAFNYGYTF.

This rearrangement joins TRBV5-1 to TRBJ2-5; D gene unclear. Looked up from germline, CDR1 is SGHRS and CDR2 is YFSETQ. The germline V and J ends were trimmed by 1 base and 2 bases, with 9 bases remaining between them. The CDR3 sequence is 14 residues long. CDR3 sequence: CASSLNAGQETQYF. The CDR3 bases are TGCGCCAGCAGCTTGAATGCCGGGCAAGAGACCCAGTACTTC. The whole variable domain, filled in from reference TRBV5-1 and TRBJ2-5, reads KAGVTQTPRYLIKTRGQQVTLSCSPISGHRSVSWYQQTPGQGLQFLFEYFSETQRNKGNFPGRFSGRQFSNSRSEMNVSTLELGDSALYLCASSLNAGQETQYFGPGTRLLVL.

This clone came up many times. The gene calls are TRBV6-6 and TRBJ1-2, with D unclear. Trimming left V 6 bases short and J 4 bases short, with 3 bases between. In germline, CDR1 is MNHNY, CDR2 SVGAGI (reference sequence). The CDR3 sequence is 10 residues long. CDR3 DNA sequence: TGTGCCAGCAGAGCCTATGGCTACACCTTC. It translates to CASRAYGYTF.

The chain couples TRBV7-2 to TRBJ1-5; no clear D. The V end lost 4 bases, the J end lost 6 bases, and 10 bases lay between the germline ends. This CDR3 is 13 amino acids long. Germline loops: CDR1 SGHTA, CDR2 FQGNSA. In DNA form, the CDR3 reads TGTGCCAGCAGCTCCAATCGGGGTCAGCCCCAGCATTTT. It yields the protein CASSSNRGQPQHF.

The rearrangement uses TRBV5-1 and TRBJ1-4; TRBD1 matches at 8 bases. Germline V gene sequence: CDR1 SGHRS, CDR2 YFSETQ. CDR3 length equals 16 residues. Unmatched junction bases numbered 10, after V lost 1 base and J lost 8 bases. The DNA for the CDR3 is TGCGCCAGCAGCTTGAATCCGGGACAGGAGAGCGAAAAACTGTTTTTT. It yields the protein CASSLNPGQESEKLFF.

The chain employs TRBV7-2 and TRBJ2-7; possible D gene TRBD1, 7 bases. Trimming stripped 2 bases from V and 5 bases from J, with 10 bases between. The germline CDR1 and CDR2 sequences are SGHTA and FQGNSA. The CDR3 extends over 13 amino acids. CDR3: CASSLTGEDEQYF. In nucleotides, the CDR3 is TGTGCCAGCAGCTTAACAGGGGAGGACGAGCAGTACTTC.

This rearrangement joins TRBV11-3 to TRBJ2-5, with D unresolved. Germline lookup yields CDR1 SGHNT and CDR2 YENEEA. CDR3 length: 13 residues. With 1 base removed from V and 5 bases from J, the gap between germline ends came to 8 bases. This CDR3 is CASSLVIRETQYF. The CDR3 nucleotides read TGTGCCAGCAGCTTAGTTATTCGGGAGACCCAGTACTTC.

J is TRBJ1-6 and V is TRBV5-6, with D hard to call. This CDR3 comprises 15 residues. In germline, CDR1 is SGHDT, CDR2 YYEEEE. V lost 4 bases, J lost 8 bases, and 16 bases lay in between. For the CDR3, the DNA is TGTGCCAGCAGCCGGACTCAAATTCGGTATTCACCCCTCCACTTT. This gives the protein CASSRTQIRYSPLHF.

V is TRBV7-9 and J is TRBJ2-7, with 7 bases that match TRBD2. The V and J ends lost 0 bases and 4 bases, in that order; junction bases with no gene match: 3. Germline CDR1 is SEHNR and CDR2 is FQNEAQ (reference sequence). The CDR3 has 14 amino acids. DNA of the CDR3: TGTGCCAGCAGCTTAGCAGCGGGGTTATACGAGCAGTACTTC. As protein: CASSLAAGLYEQYF.

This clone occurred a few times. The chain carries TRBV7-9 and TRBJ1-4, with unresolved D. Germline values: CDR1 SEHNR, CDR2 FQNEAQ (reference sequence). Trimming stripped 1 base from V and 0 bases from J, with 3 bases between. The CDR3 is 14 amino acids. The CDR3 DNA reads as TGTGCCAGCAGCTTAGGTGCAACTAATGAAAAACTGTTTTTT. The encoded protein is CASSLGATNEKLFF. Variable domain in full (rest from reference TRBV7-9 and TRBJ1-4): DTGVSQNPRHKITKRGQNVTFRCDPISEHNRLYWYRQTLGQGPEFLTYFQNEAQLEKSRLLSDRFSAERPKGSFSTLEIQRTEQGDSAMYLCASSLGATNEKLFFGSGTQLSVL.

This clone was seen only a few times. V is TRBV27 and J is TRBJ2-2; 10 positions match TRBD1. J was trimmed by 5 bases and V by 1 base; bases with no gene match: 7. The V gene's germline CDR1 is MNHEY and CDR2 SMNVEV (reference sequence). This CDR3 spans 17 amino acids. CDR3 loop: CASSLLGTGETTGELFF. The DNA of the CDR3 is TGTGCCAGCAGTTTATTGGGGACAGGGGAAACGACCGGGGAGCTGTTTTTT.

CDR3: CASSYRDGDSPLHF. The CDR3, as DNA: TGTGCCAGCAGTTACCGGGATGGAGATTCACCCCTCCACTTT. The chain combines TRBV6-6 with TRBJ1-6; D remains ambiguous. In germline, CDR1 is MNHNY, CDR2 SVGAGI (reference sequence). Trimming removed 2 bases from V and 8 bases from J, with 10 bases in between. This CDR3 spans 14 amino acids.

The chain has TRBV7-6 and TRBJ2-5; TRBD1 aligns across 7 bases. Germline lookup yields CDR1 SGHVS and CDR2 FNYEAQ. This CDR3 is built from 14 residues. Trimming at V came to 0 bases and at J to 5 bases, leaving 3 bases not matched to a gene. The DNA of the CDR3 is TGTGCCAGCAGCTTAGCGAGGGGGCCTGAGACCCAGTACTTC. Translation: CASSLARGPETQYF.

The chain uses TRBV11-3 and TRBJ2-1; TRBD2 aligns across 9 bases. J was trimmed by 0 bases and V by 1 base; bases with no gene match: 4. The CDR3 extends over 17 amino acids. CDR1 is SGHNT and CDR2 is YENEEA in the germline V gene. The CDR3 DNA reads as TGTGCCAGCAGCTTAGTTAGCGGGGGTAGCTCCTACAATGAGCAGTTCTTC. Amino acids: CASSLVSGGSSYNEQFF.

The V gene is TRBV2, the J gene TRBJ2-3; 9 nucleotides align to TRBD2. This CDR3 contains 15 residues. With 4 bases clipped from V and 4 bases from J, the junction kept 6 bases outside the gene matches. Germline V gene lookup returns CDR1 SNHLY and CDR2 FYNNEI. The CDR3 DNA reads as TGTGCCAGCAGTGGGCCTACTAGCGGGCCAGATACGCAGTATTTT. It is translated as CASSGPTSGPDTQYF.